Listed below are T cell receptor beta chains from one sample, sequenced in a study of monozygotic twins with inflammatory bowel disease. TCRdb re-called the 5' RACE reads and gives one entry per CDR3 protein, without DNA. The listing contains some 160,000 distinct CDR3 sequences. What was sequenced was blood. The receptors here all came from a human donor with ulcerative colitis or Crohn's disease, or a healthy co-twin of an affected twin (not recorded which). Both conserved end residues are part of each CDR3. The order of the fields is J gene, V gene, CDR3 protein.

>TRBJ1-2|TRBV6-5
CASQGASGYTF
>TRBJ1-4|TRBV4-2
CASSQEGGRGQGEKLFF
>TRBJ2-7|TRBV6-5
CASSPSGREQYF
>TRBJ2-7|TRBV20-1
CSAIRGTYEQYF
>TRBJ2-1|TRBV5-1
CASSLGPTRISYNEQFF
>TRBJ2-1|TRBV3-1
CASSQGSSYNEQFF
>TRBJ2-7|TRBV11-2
CASSSKQRFPYEQYF
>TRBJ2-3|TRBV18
CASSPVEPLSPSTDTQYF
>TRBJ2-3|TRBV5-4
CASSRGRTSTDTQYF
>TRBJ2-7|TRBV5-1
CASSLVPGSYEQYF
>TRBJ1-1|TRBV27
CASSLETNTEAFF
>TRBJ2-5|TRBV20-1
CSAGPPPPTSGRSAGETQYF